These T cell receptor beta chains were read from a single sample in a study of CD8 T cells in Susac syndrome. TCRdb ran MiXCR on the immunoSEQ multiplex PCR reads and lists one entry per CDR3 protein. Of almost 450,000 distinct CDR3 sequences detected, approximately 89% appear once; the ten largest clones hold about 0.1%. Source material: CD8+ T cells from PBMCs. Every receptor here comes from a human donor with multiple sclerosis. Each CDR3 is given with its conserved first and last residue. D genes are given only for firm matches. Clone size is not always given. Where it is, it says once, few, many or a class for expanded clones.

d_gene: TRBD1; j_gene: TRBJ1-1; v_gene: TRBV16; abundance: -; CDR3nt: TGTGCCAGCAGCCACTTCCCGGGACAGGGAACTGAAGCTTTCTTT; CDR3aa: CASSHFPGQGTEAFF
d_gene: TRBD2; j_gene: TRBJ2-1; v_gene: TRBV7-8; abundance: -; CDR3nt: TGTGCCAGCAGCTCGCGAACTAGCGGCCTATCCTACAATGAGCAGTTCTTC; CDR3aa: CASSSRTSGLSYNEQFF
d_gene: -; j_gene: TRBJ2-5; v_gene: TRBV4-1; abundance: -; CDR3nt: TGCGCCAGCAGCCAGGGGGAGTACCAAGAGACCCAGTACTTC; CDR3aa: CASSQGEYQETQYF
d_gene: TRBD1; j_gene: TRBJ1-5; v_gene: TRBV27; abundance: -; CDR3nt: TGTGCCAGCAGTTGGGGGACAGGGGGCGATCAGCCCCAGCATTTT; CDR3aa: CASSWGTGGDQPQHF
d_gene: -; j_gene: TRBJ1-5; v_gene: TRBV27; abundance: -; CDR3nt: TGTGCCAGCAGTTTATGGGGCCTCCCCCGCCAGCCCCAGCATTTT; CDR3aa: CASSLWGLPRQPQHF
d_gene: -; j_gene: TRBJ2-5; v_gene: TRBV27; abundance: -; CDR3nt: TGTGCCAGCAGAACCACCGGGTTCCAAGAGACCCAGTACTTC; CDR3aa: CASRTTGFQETQYF
d_gene: -; j_gene: TRBJ2-3; v_gene: TRBV5-1; abundance: -; CDR3nt: TGCGCCAGCAGCCCCCCAACCCAGGCTAGGAGCACAGATACGCAGTATTTT; CDR3aa: CASSPPTQARSTDTQYF
d_gene: TRBD2; j_gene: TRBJ2-5; v_gene: TRBV19; abundance: few; CDR3nt: TGTGCCAGCACTCTAGCGGGAGGGCCCCAAGAGACCCAGTACTTC; CDR3aa: CASTLAGGPQETQYF
d_gene: -; j_gene: TRBJ1-1; v_gene: TRBV14; abundance: -; CDR3nt: TGTGCCAGCAGCCAAGATATCGCCAGGGGAGGCACTGAAGCTTTCTTT; CDR3aa: CASSQDIARGGTEAFF
d_gene: -; j_gene: TRBJ1-1; v_gene: TRBV5-1; abundance: -; CDR3nt: TGCGCCAGCAGCTTGTTGCTCGCGGGGGCGACGAACACTGAAGCTTTCTTT; CDR3aa: CASSLLLAGATNTEAFF
d_gene: TRBD2; j_gene: TRBJ2-2; v_gene: TRBV19; abundance: -; CDR3nt: TGTGCCAGTAGTATCAGCGCTATCGGGAGGGAGGACACCGGGGAGCTGTTTTTT; CDR3aa: CASSISAIGREDTGELFF
d_gene: -; j_gene: TRBJ1-2; v_gene: TRBV14; abundance: -; CDR3nt: TGTGCCAGCAGCCCAGGAGGGCATGGCTACACCTTC; CDR3aa: CASSPGGHGYTF
d_gene: TRBD1; j_gene: TRBJ2-2; v_gene: TRBV7-4; abundance: few; CDR3nt: TGTGCCAGCAGCCTCCCCAGCCAGGGGGCCACCGGGGAGCTGTTTTTT; CDR3aa: CASSLPSQGATGELFF
d_gene: -; j_gene: TRBJ2-2; v_gene: TRBV4-1; abundance: -; CDR3nt: TGCGCCAGCAGCCCGTTTCTTGGGTACGGGGAGCTGTTTTTT; CDR3aa: CASSPFLGYGELFF
d_gene: TRBD1; j_gene: TRBJ2-7; v_gene: TRBV19; abundance: few; CDR3nt: TGTGCCAGCTCCTCACGGCCGGGACAGGGGGCCTACGAGCAGTACTTC; CDR3aa: CASSSRPGQGAYEQYF
d_gene: TRBD1; j_gene: TRBJ1-1; v_gene: TRBV7-9; abundance: -; CDR3nt: TGTGCCAGCAGCTTAACAGGGGAAAGCACTGAAGCTTTCTTT; CDR3aa: CASSLTGESTEAFF
d_gene: -; j_gene: TRBJ2-1; v_gene: TRBV6-5; abundance: few; CDR3nt: TGTGCCAGCAGTTACGGGGGCTACAATGAGCAGTTCTTC; CDR3aa: CASSYGGYNEQFF
d_gene: -; j_gene: TRBJ2-7; v_gene: TRBV28; abundance: -; CDR3nt: TGTGCCAGCAGCACCTTCGGGAGTCTCCCCTACGAGCAGTACTTC; CDR3aa: CASSTFGSLPYEQYF
d_gene: TRBD2; j_gene: TRBJ2-2; v_gene: TRBV4-1; abundance: -; CDR3nt: TGCGCCAGCAGCCATTCTCAACTAGCGGGAGGATCGAACACCGGGGAGCTGTTTTTT; CDR3aa: CASSHSQLAGGSNTGELFF